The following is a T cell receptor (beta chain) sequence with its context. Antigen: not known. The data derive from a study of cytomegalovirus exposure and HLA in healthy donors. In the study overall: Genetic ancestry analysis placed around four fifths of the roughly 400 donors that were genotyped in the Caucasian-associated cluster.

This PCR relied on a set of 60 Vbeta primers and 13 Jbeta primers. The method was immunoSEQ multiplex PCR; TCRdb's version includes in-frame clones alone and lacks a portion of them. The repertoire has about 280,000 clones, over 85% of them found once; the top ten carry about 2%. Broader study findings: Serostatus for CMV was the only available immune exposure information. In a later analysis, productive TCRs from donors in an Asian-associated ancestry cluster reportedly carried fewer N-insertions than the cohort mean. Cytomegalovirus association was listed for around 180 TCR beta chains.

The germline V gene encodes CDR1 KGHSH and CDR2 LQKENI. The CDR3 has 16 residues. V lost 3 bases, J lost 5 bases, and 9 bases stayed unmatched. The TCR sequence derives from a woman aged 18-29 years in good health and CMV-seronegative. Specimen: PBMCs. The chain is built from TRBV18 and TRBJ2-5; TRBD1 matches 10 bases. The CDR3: CASSPPTGQGWETQYF. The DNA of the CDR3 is TGTGCCAGCTCACCCCCGACGGGACAGGGGTGGGAGACCCAGTACTTC.